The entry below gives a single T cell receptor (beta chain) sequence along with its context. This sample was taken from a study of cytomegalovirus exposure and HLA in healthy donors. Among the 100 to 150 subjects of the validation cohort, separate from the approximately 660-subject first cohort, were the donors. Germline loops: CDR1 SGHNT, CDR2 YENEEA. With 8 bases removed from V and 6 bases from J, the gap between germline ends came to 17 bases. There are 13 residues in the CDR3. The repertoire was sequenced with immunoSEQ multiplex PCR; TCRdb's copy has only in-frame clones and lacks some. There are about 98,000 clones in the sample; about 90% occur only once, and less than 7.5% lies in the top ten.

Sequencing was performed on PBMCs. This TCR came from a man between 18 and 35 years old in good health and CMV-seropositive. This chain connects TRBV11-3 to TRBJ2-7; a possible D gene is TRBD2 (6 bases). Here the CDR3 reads CASSARGLSEQYF. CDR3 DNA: TGTGCCAGCTCAGCACGGGGGTTGAGCGAGCAGTACTTC.